This record looks at one T cell receptor beta chain sequence and its context. Its antigen is unknown. This entry is derived from a study of post-analysis software for immune sequencing data. Presence of unique molecular identifiers characterized the TCR beta cDNA libraries. TCRdb reprocessed the PCR reads with MiXCR, giving one entry per CDR3 protein. The table has under 900,000 distinct CDR3 sequences, under 70% seen once; the top ten hold roughly 4.4%. This CDR3 contains 15 residues. The germline V gene encodes CDR1 DFQATT and CDR2 SNEGSKA (reference sequence). V was shortened by 3 bases and J by 0 bases, with 12 bases between the two germline ends. Whole-study results and caveats: In patients, about 5 TRBV segments were more frequent than in controls, with TRBV5-6, TRBV5-1 and TRBV20-1 among them.

The sequence was obtained from a girl aged 5-17 years with multiple sclerosis. V usage is TRBV20-1 and J usage is TRBJ1-5; D remains unclear. The sequencing input was blood. CDR3 DNA: TGCAGTGCTAGCAGAGAGAATTATAGCAATCAGCCCCAGCATTTT. It yields the protein CSASRENYSNQPQHF.